The 20 T cell receptor beta chains presented below share a single source sample, sequenced in a study of cytomegalovirus exposure and HLA in healthy donors. The PCR contained 60 Vbeta and 13 Jbeta primers. Measured with immunoSEQ multiplex PCR; TCRdb has only the in-frame clones, and not every one. Among about 210,000 clones, around 79% were seen once, and the ten largest hold approximately 1.8%. Material for sequencing was PBMCs. The receptors here all came from a male donor in good health and CMV-seronegative.

A word on this clone: One end of the junction varies from germline; a read error may be responsible. The rearrangement uses TRBV10-3 and TRBJ2-1, with TRBD2 matching 7 bases. The germline gives CDR1 ENHRY, CDR2 SYGVKD. The CDR3 covers 16 residues. The CDR3, as DNA: TGTGCCATCAGTGAAATAGCGGGTAGCGGGTACAATGAGCCGTTCTTC. It specifies CAISEIAGSGYNEPFF.

This chain links TRBV7-9 with TRBJ2-7; weak D call: TRBD1 (6 bases). Germline V gives CDR1 SEHNR, CDR2 FQNEAQ (reference sequence). Trimming removed 4 bases at V and 2 bases at J, with 9 bases between. The CDR3 consists of 13 residues. CDR3 sequence: CASSYRETYEQYF. In DNA, the CDR3 is TGTGCCAGCAGCTACAGGGAAACCTACGAGCAGTACTTC.

This clone was counted between two and nine times. The J gene is TRBJ2-7, the V gene TRBV6-1; TRBD2 aligns across 8 bases. This CDR3 has 15 amino acids. Germline V gene lookup returns CDR1 MNHNS and CDR2 SASEGT. The trim removed 3 bases at V and 5 bases at J, leaving 9 bases unmatched. The CDR3 protein is CASSDISGMRNEQYF. The DNA of the CDR3 is TGTGCCAGCAGTGATATTAGCGGGATGAGGAACGAGCAGTACTTC.

This rearrangement joins TRBV4-2 to TRBJ2-7; 11 bases line up with TRBD2. V shed 3 bases, J shed 6 bases, and the junction held 7 bases outside the gene matches. The germline gives CDR1 LGHNA, CDR2 YNFKEQ. The CDR3 totals 15 residues. In DNA, the CDR3 is TGTGCCAGCAGCCAGTCCGGGACTAGCGGCCTCGAGCAGTACTTC. This codes for CASSQSGTSGLEQYF.

The V gene is TRBV6-5, the J gene TRBJ1-3, with 7 bases matching TRBD1. This CDR3 spans 15 amino acids. The V gene's germline CDR1 is MNHEY and CDR2 SVGAGI. V trimming: 5 bases; J trimming: 1 base; junction bases outside the gene matches: 5. CDR3 bases: TGTGCCAGCAGTACCACAGGGGCGTCTGGAAACACCATATATTTT. Encoded protein: CASSTTGASGNTIYF.

This rearrangement joins TRBV5-1 to TRBJ1-5; TRBD1 might be the D (5 bases). The germline V and J ends were trimmed by 1 base and 9 bases, with 11 bases remaining between them. The CDR3 covers 13 residues. Germline V gives CDR1 SGHRS, CDR2 YFSETQ. CDR3 residues: CASSLFGRGPQHF. The CDR3 DNA reads TGCGCCAGCAGCTTGTTTGGGAGGGGGCCCCAGCATTTT.

The chain employs TRBV19 and TRBJ2-1; TRBD2 matches at 9 bases. Per the germline V gene, CDR1 is LNHDA and CDR2 is SQIVND (reference sequence). V shed 3 bases, J shed 4 bases, and the junction held 4 bases outside the gene matches. This CDR3 comprises 15 residues. The CDR3 sequence is CASSMIAGDYNEQFF. For the CDR3, the DNA is TGTGCCAGTAGTATGATAGCGGGAGATTACAATGAGCAGTTCTTC.

The V gene is TRBV29-1, the J gene TRBJ2-2; the match to TRBD1 covers 9 bases. The ends lost 7 bases at V and 5 bases at J; junction bases unmatched: 8. This CDR3 has 14 amino acids. The germline gives CDR1 SQVTM, CDR2 ANQGSEA. The CDR3 region has the DNA TGCAGCGCCGTGGGGACAGGGATGACCGGGGAGCTGTTTTTT. Translated, it gives CSAVGTGMTGELFF.

This chain links TRBV7-2 with TRBJ2-1; D is unclear. The V end lost 5 bases, the J end lost 9 bases, and 11 bases lay between the germline ends. CDR1 and CDR2 (germline): SGHTA, FQGNSA. CDR3 length: 12 amino acids. The CDR3 sequence: CASSQMIGEQFF. As DNA, the CDR3 is TGTGCCAGCAGCCAGATGATTGGTGAGCAGTTCTTC.

V is TRBV7-2 and J is TRBJ2-5; no firm D call. From germline, CDR1 is SGHTA and CDR2 FQGNSA. The ends were cut back, 1 base at V and 5 bases at J, with 5 bases in the middle. The CDR3 extends over 12 amino acids. DNA of the CDR3: TGTGCCAGCAGCTTAGTTCGGGAGACCCAGTACTTC. Encoded protein: CASSLVRETQYF.

The J gene is TRBJ1-5, the V gene TRBV28; D not resolved. Trimming pared 7 bases from V and 0 bases from J, leaving 16 bases between. The CDR3 spans 16 residues. CDR1 MDHEN and CDR2 SYDVKM come from the germline V gene. CDR3 residues: CASTPPGSVSNQPQHF. The DNA for the CDR3 is TGTGCCAGCACCCCCCCCGGCAGCGTTAGCAATCAGCCCCAGCATTTT.

V usage is TRBV28 and J usage is TRBJ1-2; unclear D gene. Germline V gene data show CDR1 as MDHEN and CDR2 as SYDVKM. The V end lost 4 bases, the J end lost 3 bases, and 15 bases lay between the germline ends. The CDR3 runs to 15 residues. The CDR3 reads CASSSGVGQYYGYTF. Written as DNA, the CDR3 is TGTGCCAGCAGTTCGGGAGTTGGGCAATACTATGGCTACACCTTC.

The rearrangement uses TRBV7-9 and TRBJ2-7, with TRBD1 identical over 8 bases. Germline assignment: CDR1 SEHNR and CDR2 FQNEAQ (reference sequence). The CDR3 is 17 amino acids. The trim removed 2 bases at V and 0 bases at J, leaving 9 bases unmatched. Here the CDR3 reads CASSLTARGTGSYEQYF. In DNA form, the CDR3 reads TGTGCCAGCAGCTTAACAGCGCGTGGGACAGGCTCCTACGAGCAGTACTTC.

This chain connects TRBV27 to TRBJ2-3, with D unclear. The CDR3 has 13 residues. Trimming stripped 4 bases from V and 0 bases from J, with 5 bases between. Per the germline V gene, CDR1 is MNHEY and CDR2 is SMNVEV (reference sequence). As DNA, the CDR3 is TGTGCCAGCAGTTCTGCGAGCACAGATACGCAGTATTTT. Encoded protein: CASSSASTDTQYF.

The J gene is TRBJ2-7, the V gene TRBV23-1; perhaps TRBD2 as D (5 bases). TRBV23-1 belongs to the ORF category, with a function that is uncertain. The CDR3 has 17 amino acids. V was clipped by 3 bases and J by 2 bases, with 20 bases between them. CDR3 in DNA: TGCGCCAGCAGTCACTCACTTGCGCAGCGGAGTACCTACGAGCAGTACTTC. It encodes CASSHSLAQRSTYEQYF.

This clone was seen a handful of times. V is TRBV25-1 and J is TRBJ1-3; no definite D call. Germline lookup yields CDR1 MGHDK and CDR2 SYGVNS. This CDR3 comprises 15 residues. V was shortened by 5 bases and J by 8 bases, with 19 bases between the two germline ends. The CDR3 nucleotides are TGTGCCAGCAGTAATACTGGAGGGCGCGGGGACACCATATATTTT. Translation: CASSNTGGRGDTIYF. Full variable domain (remainder filled in from reference TRBV25-1 and TRBJ1-3): EADIYQTPRYLVIGTGKKITLECSQTMGHDKMYWYQQDPGMELHLIHYSYGVNSTEKGDLSSESTVSRIRTEHFPLTLESARPSHTSQYLCASSNTGGRGDTIYFGEGSWLTVV.

This clone has just a few counts. The rearrangement joins TRBV7-2 to TRBJ2-7, with TRBD2 identical over 9 bases. The CDR3 length is 15 residues. Trimming removed 5 bases from V and 4 bases from J; junction bases left unmatched: 9. The germline V gene has CDR1 SGHTA and CDR2 FQGNSA. The CDR3 is CASSDPGLALYEQYF. The CDR3 coding sequence is TGTGCCAGCAGCGACCCGGGACTAGCCCTTTACGAGCAGTACTTC.

This clone was observed once. The rearrangement uses TRBV28 and TRBJ2-6; 8 bases match TRBD2. The length of the CDR3 is 17 residues. Looked up from germline, CDR1 is MDHEN and CDR2 is SYDVKM. The V gene end was trimmed by 5 bases and the J gene end by 2 bases; junction bases not matched to a gene: 8. CDR3 loop: CASSPPGGDAGANVLTF. The CDR3 DNA reads as TGTGCCAGCAGTCCCCCGGGGGGGGACGCTGGGGCCAACGTCCTGACTTTC.

This clone was seen just once. J is TRBJ1-3 and V is TRBV11-2; D is undetermined. There are 15 residues in the CDR3. Germline values: CDR1 SGHAT, CDR2 FQNNGV. The V end lost 5 bases, the J end lost 0 bases, and 11 bases lay between the germline ends. CDR3 nucleotide sequence: TGTGCCAGCAGCCTATCGGGTGACTCTGGAAACACCATATATTTT. This codes for CASSLSGDSGNTIYF.

J is TRBJ1-3 and V is TRBV10-3; D possibly corresponds to TRBD1 (5 bases). There are 17 residues in the CDR3. V was clipped by 0 bases and J by 0 bases, with 12 bases between them. In germline, CDR1 is ENHRY, CDR2 SYGVKD. The CDR3: CAISESARADSGNTIYF. CDR3 coding DNA: TGTGCCATCAGTGAGTCCGCCAGGGCAGACTCTGGAAACACCATATATTTT.